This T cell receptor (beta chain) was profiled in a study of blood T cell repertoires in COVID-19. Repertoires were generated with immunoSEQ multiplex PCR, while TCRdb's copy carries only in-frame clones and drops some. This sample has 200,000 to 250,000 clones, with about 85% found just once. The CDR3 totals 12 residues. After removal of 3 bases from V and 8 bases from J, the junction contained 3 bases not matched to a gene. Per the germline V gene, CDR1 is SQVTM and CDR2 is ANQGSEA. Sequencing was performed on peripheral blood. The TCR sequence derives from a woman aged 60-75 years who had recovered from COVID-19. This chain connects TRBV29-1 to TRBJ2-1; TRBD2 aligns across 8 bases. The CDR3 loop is CSVDYGGDEQFF. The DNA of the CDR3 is TGCAGCGTTGACTACGGGGGGGATGAGCAGTTCTTC.